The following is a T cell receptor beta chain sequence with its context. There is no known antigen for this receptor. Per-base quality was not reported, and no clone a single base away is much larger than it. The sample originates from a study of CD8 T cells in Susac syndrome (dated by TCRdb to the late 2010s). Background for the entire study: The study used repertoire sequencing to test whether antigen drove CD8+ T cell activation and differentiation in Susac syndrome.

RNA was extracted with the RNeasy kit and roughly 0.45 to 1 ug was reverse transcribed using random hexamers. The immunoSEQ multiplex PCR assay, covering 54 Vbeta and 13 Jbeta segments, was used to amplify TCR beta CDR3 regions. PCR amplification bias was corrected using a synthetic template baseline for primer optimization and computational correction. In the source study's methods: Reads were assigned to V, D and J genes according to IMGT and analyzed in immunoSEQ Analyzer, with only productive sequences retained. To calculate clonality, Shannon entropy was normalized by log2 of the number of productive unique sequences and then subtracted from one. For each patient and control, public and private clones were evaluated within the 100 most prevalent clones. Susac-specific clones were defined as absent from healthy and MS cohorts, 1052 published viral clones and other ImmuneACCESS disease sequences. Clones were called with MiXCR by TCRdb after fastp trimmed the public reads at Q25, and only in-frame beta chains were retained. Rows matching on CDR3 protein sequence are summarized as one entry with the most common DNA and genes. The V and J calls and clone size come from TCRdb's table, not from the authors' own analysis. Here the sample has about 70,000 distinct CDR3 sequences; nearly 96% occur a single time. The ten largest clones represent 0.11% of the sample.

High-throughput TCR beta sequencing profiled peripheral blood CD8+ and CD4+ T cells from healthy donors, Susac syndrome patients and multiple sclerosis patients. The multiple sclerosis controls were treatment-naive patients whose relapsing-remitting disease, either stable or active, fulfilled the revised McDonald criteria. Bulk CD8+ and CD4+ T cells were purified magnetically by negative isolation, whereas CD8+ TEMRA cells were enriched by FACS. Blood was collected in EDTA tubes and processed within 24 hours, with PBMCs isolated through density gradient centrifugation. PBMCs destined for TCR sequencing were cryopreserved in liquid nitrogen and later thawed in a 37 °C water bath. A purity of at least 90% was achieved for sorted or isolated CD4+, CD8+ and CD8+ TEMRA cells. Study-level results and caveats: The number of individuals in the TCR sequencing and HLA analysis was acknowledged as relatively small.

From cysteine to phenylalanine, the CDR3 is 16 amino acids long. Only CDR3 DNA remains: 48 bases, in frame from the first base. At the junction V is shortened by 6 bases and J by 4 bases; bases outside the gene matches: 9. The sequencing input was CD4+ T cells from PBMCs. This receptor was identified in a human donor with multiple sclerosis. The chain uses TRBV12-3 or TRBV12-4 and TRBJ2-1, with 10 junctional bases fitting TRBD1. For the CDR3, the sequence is CASRGTGAPLYNEQFF. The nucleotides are TGTGCCAGCAGAGGGACAGGGGCCCCGCTTTACAATGAGCAGTTCTTC.